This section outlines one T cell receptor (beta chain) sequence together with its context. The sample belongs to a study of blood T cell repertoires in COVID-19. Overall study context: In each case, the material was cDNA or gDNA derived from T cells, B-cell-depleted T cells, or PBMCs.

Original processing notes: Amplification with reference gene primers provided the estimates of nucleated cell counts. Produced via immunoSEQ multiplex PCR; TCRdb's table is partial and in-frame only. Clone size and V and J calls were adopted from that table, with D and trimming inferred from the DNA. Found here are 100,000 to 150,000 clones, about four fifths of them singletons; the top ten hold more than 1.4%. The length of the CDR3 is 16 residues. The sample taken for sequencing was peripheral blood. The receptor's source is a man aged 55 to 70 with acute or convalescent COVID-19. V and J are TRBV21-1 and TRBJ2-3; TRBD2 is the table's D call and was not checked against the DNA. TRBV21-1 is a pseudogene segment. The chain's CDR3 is CASSKEERARTDTQYF. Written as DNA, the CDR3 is TGTGCCAGCAGCAAAGAGGAGAGGGCTCGCACAGATACGCAGTATTTT.